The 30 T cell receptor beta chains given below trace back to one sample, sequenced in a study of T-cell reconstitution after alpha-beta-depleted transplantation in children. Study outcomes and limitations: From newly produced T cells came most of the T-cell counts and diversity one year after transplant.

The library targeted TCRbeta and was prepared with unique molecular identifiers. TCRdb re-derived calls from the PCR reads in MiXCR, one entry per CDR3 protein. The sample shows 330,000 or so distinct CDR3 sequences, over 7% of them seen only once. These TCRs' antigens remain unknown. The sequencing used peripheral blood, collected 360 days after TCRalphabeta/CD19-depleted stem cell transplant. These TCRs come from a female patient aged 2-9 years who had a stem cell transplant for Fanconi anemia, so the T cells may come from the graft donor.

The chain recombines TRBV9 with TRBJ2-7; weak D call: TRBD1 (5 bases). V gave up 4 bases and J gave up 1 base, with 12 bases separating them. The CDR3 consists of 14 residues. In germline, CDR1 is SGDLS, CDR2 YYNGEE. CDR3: CASSTSTASYEQYF. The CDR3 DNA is TGTGCCAGCAGCACTTCGACAGCGTCCTACGAGCAGTACTTC. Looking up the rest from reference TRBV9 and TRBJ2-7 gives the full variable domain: DSGVTQTPKHLITATGQRVTLRCSPRSGDLSVYWYQQSLDQGLQFLIQYYNGEERAKGNILERFSAQQFPDLHSELNLSSLELGDSALYFCASSTSTASYEQYFGPGTRLTVT.

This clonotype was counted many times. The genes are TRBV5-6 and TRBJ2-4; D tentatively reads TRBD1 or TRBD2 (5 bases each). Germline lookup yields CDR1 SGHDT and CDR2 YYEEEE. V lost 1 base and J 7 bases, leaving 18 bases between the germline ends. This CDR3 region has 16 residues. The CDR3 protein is CASSLLGRRGTNIQYF. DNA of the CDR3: TGTGCCAGCAGCTTGTTGGGACGCCGGGGAACGAACATTCAGTACTTC.

The CDR3 region is CAWRKMTGMQETQYF. The CDR3 bases are TGTGCCTGGAGAAAAATGACAGGGATGCAAGAGACCCAGTACTTC. J is TRBJ2-5 and V is TRBV30; 7 bases agree with TRBD1. With V trimmed by 3 bases and J by 2 bases, 9 bases remained unmatched. There are 15 residues in the CDR3. Germline CDR1 and CDR2: GTSNPN and SVGIG (reference sequence).

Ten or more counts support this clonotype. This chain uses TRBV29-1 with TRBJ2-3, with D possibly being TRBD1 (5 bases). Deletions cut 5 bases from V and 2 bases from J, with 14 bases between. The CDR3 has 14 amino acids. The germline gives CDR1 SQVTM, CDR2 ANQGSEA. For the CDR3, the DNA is TGCAGCGTTTCCAGACAGAGAGACACAGATACGCAGTATTTT. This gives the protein CSVSRQRDTDTQYF.

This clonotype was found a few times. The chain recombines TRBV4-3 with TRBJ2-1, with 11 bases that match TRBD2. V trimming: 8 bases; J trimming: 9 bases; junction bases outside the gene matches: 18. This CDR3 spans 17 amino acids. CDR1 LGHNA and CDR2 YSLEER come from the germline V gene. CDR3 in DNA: TGCGCCAGCGGGAGCATCCTAGATAGCGGGGGGGGCAGTGAGCAGTTCTTC. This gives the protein CASGSILDSGGGSEQFF.

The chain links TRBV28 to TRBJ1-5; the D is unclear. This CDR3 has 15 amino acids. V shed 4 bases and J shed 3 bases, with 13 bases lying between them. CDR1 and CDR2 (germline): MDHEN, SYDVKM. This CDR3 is CASSYTHTANQPQHF. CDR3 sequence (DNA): TGTGCCAGCAGTTATACCCACACGGCCAATCAGCCCCAGCATTTT. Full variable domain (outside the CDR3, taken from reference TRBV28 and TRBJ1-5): DVKVTQSSRYLVKRTGEKVFLECVQDMDHENMFWYRQDPGLGLRLIYFSYDVKMKEKGDIPEGYSVSREKKERFSLILESASTNQTSMYLCASSYTHTANQPQHFGDGTRLSIL.

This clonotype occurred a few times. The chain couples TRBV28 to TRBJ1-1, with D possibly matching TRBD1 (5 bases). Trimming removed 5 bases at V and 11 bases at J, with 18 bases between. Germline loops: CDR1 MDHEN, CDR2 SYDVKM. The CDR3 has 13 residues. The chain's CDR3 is CASSLGTRLSAFF. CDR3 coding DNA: TGTGCCAGCAGTCTAGGGACTCGGCTATCGGCTTTCTTT. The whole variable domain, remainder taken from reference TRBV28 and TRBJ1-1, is DVKVTQSSRYLVKRTGEKVFLECVQDMDHENMFWYRQDPGLGLRLIYFSYDVKMKEKGDIPEGYSVSREKKERFSLILESASTNQTSMYLCASSLGTRLSAFFGQGTRLTVV.

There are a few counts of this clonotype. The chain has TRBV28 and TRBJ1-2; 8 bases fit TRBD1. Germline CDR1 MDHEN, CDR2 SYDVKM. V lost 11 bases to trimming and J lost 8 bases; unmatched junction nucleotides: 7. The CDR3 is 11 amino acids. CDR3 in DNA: TGTGCCTCATCAGGGGGCCGGGGCTACACCTTC. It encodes CASSGGRGYTF.

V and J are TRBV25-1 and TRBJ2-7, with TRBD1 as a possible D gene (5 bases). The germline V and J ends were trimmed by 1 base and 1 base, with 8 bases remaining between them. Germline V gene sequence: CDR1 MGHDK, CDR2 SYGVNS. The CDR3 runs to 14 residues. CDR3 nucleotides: TGTGCCAGCAGTGAATCATCAGGGTCCTACGAGCAGTACTTC. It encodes CASSESSGSYEQYF.

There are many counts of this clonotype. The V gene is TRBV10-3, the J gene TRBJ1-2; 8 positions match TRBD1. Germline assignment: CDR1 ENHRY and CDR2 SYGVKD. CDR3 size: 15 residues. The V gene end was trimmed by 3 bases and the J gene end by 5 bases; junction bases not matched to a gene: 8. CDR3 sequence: CAISDRGLGFYGYTF. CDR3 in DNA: TGTGCCATCAGTGACAGGGGGCTCGGGTTTTATGGCTACACCTTC.

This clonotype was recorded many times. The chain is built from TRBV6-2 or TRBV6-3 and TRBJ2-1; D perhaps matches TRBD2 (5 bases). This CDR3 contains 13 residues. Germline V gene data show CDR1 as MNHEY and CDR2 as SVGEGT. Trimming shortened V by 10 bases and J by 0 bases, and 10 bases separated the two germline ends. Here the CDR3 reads CATSADSYNEQFF. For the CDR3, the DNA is TGTGCCACCTCAGCGGACTCCTACAATGAGCAGTTCTTC.

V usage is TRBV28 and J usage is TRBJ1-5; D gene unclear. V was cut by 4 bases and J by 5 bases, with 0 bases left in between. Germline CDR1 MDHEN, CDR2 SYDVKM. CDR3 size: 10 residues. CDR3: CASSYQPQHF. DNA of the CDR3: TGTGCCAGCAGTTATCAGCCCCAGCATTTT. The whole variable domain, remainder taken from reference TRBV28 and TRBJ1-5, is DVKVTQSSRYLVKRTGEKVFLECVQDMDHENMFWYRQDPGLGLRLIYFSYDVKMKEKGDIPEGYSVSREKKERFSLILESASTNQTSMYLCASSYQPQHFGDGTRLSIL.

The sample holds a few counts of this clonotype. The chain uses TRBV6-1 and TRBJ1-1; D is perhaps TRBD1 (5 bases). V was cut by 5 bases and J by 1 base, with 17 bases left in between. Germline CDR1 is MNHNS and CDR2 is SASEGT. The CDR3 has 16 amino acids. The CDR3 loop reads CASSRDLWGTNTEAFF. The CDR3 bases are TGTGCCAGCAGTCGGGACCTTTGGGGAACGAACACTGAAGCTTTCTTT.

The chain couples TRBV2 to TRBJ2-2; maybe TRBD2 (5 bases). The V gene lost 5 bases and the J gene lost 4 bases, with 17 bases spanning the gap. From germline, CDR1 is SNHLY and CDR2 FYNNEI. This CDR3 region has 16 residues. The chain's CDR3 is CASSPYGIPPTGELFF. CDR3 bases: TGTGCCAGCAGTCCTTACGGGATTCCCCCCACCGGGGAGCTGTTTTTT.

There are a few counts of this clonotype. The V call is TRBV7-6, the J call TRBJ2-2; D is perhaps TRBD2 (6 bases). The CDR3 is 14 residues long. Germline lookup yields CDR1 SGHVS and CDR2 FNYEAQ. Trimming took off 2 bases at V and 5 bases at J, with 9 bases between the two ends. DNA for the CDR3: TGTGCCAGCAGCTTAATCCGGGGGACCGGGGAGCTGTTTTTT. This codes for CASSLIRGTGELFF.

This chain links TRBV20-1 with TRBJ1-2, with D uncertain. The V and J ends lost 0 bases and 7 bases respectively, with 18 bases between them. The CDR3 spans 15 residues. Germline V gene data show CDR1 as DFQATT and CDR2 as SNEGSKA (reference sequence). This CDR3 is CSARDKAGEVLGYTF. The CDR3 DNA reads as TGCAGTGCTAGAGATAAGGCGGGAGAAGTGCTTGGCTACACCTTC.

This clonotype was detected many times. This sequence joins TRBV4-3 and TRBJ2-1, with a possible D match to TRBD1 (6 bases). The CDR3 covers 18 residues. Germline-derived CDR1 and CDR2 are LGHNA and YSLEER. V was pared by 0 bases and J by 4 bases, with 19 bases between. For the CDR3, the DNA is TGCGCCAGCAGCCAAGAAGCCCATTGGACAGAAACGTACAATGAGCAGTTCTTC. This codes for CASSQEAHWTETYNEQFF.

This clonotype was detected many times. The CDR3 sequence is CSAAGGGETQYF. The CDR3 DNA reads as TGCAGTGCCGCGGGAGGGGGAGAGACCCAGTACTTC. The V gene is TRBV20-1, the J gene TRBJ2-5; TRBD2 matches at 9 bases. The germline CDR1 and CDR2 sequences are DFQATT and SNEGSKA (reference sequence). The ends lost 6 bases at V and 4 bases at J; junction bases unmatched: 3. The CDR3 totals 12 residues.

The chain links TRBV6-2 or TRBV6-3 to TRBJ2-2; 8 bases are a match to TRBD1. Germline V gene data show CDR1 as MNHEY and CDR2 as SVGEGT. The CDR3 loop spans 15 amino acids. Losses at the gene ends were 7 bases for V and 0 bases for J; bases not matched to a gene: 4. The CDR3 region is CASIGTGANTGELFF. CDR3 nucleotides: TGTGCCAGCATTGGGACAGGCGCGAACACCGGGGAGCTGTTTTTT.

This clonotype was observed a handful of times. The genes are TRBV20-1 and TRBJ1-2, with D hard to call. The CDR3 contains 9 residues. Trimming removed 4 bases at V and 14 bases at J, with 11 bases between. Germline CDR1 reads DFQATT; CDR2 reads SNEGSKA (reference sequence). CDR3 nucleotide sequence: TGCAGTGCTATTCCAACGGGAACCTTC. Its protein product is CSAIPTGTF.

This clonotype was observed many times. DNA of the CDR3: TGTGCCAGCAGTTTAAGGGGGGCTGGGACTGCCAGCACAGATACGCAGTATTTT. The encoded protein is CASSLRGAGTASTDTQYF. V and J are TRBV12-3 or TRBV12-4 and TRBJ2-3; D tentatively fits TRBD1 or TRBD2 (6 bases each). The CDR3 length is 18 residues. V gave up 2 bases and J gave up 0 bases, with 18 bases separating them.

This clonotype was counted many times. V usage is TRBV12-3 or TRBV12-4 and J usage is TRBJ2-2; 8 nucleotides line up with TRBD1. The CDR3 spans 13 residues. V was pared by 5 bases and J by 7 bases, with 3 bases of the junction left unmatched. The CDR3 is CASSHGQGGELFF. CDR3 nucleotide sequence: TGTGCCAGCAGTCACGGACAGGGCGGGGAGCTGTTTTTT.

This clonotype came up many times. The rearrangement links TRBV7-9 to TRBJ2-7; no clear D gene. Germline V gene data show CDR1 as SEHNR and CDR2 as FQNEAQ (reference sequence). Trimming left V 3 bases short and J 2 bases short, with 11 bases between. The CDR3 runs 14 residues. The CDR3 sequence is CASSLRQIPYEQYF. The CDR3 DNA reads TGTGCCAGCAGCTTGAGGCAAATCCCCTACGAGCAGTACTTC.

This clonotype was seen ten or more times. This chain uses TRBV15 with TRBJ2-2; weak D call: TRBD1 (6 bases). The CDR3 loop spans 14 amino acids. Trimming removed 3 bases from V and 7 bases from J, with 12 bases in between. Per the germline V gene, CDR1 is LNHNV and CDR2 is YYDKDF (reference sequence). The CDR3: CATSRDRLIGELFF. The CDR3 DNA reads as TGTGCCACCAGCAGGGACAGATTGATCGGGGAGCTGTTTTTT.

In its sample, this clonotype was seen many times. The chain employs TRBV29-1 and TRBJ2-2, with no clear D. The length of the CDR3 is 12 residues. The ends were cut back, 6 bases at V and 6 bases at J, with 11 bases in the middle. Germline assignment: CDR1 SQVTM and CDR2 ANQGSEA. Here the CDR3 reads CSVRTSAGELFF. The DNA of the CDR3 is TGCAGCGTCCGAACCTCAGCCGGGGAGCTGTTTTTT.

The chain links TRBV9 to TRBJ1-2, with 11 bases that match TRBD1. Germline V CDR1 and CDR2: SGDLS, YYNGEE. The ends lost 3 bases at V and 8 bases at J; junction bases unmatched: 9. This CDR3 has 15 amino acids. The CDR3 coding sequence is TGTGCCAGCAGCGGACCGGGACAGGGGGAGTACGGCTACACCTTC. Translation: CASSGPGQGEYGYTF.

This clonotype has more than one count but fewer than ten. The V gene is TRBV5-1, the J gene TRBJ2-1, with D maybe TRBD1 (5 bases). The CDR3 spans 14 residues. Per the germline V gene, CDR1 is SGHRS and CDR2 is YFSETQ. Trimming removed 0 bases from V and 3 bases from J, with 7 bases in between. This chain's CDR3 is CASSLEGDYNEQFF. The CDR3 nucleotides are TGCGCCAGCAGCTTGGAAGGGGACTACAATGAGCAGTTCTTC.

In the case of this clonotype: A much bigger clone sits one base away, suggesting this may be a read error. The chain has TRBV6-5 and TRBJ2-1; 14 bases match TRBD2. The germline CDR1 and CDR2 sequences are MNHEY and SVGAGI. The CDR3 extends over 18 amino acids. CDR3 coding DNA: TGTGCCAGCAGTTACGCGACTAGCGGGAGGGGGTCCTACGATGAGCAGTTCTTC. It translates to CASSYATSGRGSYDEQFF.

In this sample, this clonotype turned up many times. The CDR3 here is CASSQDHKSGANTGELFF. DNA of the CDR3: TGTGCCAGCAGCCAAGATCATAAGAGCGGGGCGAACACCGGGGAGCTGTTTTTT. The V gene is TRBV4-2, the J gene TRBJ2-2; 7 nucleotides line up with TRBD2. The CDR3 has 18 amino acids. Losses at the gene ends were 0 bases for V and 0 bases for J; bases not matched to a gene: 7. Germline V CDR1 and CDR2: LGHNA, YNFKEQ.

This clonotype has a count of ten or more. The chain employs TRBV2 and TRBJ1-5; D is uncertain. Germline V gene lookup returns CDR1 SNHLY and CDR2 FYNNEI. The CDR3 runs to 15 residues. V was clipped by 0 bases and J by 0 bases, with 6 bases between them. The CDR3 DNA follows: TGTGCCAGCAGTGAAGCCCCGTATAGCAATCAGCCCCAGCATTTT. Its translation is CASSEAPYSNQPQHF.